What follows are 2 T cell receptor beta chains derived from one specimen sequenced in a study of T cells in Graves' hyperthyroidism and ophthalmopathy (dated by TCRdb to between 2018 and 2021). The receptor library was made with multiplex PCR. Sequenced using an Illumina HiSeq 2000. The TCR beta CDR3 regions were amplified from the RNA transcripts. A first-round RT-PCR of the TCR CDR3 used the HTBI primer set with the Qiagen OneStep RT-PCR kit. TCRdb handled the public reads itself, with Q25 trimming in fastp and clone calling in MiXCR, and kept productive beta chains. All rows with the same CDR3 protein become a single entry with the most common DNA and genes. This sample is represented by about 380,000 distinct CDR3 sequences; approximately 18% of them were singletons. The ten largest clones add up to 35% to 50% of the sample. Sequences were obtained from blood. The receptors shown here come from a man aged 18 to 29 with Graves' ophthalmopathy.

A few counts support this clonotype. The chain joins TRBV6-1 to TRBJ1-6; 9 positions match TRBD1. J gave up 2 bases and V 4 bases, and 9 bases lay outside the gene matches. Germline V gene sequence: CDR1 MNHNS, CDR2 SASEGT. This CDR3 is built from 18 residues. CDR3 protein: CASSALSGTGTYNSPLHF. CDR3 sequence (DNA): TGTGCCAGCAGTGCCCTTTCCGGGACAGGGACCTATAATTCACCCCTCCACTTT.

The J gene is TRBJ2-3, the V gene TRBV7-8; the D is unclear. Trimming stripped 0 bases from V and 7 bases from J, with 11 bases between. The CDR3 is 14 residues long. Germline CDR1 is SGHVS and CDR2 is FQNEAQ. The CDR3 loop reads CASSLASAQYTQYF. CDR3 DNA: TGTGCCAGCAGCTTAGCGAGTGCCCAATATACGCAGTATTTT.